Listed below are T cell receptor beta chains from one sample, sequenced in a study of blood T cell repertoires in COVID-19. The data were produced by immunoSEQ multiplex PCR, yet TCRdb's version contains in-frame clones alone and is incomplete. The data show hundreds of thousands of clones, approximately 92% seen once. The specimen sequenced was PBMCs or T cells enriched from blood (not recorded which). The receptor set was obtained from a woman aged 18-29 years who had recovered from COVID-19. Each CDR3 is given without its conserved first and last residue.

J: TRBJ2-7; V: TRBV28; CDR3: ASANPAYEQY
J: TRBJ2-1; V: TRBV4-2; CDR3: ASSQETSGGVLNEQF
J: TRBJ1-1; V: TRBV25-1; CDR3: ASSEPPSTEAF
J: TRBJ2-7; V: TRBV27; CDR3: ASKPGEGGTYEQY
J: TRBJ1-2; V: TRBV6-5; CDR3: ASSPTGTGNDGYT
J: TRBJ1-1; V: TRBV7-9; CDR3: ASSRQGLGYRNTEAF
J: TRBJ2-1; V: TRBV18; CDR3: ASSPPGLAGNEQF
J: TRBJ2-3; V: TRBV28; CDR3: ASSVGGLAAQVDTQY
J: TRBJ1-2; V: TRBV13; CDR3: ASSSSADRGSGYGYT
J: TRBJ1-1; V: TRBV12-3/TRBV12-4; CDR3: ASSLGGPEAF
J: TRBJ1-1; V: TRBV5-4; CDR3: ASSFDRGYTEAF
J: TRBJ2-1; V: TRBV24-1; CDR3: ATSSFTGGPNEQF
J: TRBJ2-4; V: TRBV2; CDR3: ASSAKDRIDIQY
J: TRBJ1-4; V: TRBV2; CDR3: ASSVEKGEKLF
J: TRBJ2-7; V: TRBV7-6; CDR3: ASSTETGYEQY
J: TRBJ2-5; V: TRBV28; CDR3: ASSLPPGTSGGETQY
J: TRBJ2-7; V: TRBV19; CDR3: ASSPTTLGVGSYEQY
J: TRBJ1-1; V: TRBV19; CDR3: ASRTTSGATEAF
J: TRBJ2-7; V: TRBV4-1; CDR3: ASSQGLSSDEQY
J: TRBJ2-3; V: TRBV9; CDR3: ASSVGTGGYTQY
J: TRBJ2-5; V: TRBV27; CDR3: ASSLSIQGGFATQY
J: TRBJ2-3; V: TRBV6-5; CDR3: ASNQADTQY
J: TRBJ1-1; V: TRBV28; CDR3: ASTLSSEAF
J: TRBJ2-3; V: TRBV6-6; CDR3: ASSQLAGAGIGTDTQY
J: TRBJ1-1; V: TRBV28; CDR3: ASSLLSEAF
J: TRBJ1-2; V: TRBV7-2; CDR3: ASSLTGYGYT
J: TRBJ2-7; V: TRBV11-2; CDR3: ASRSGSSYEQY
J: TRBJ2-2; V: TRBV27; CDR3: ASRNDRGRVTGELF
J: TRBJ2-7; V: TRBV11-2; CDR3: ASSLGRDYEQY
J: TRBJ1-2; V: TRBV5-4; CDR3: ASSFPGQGSYGYT
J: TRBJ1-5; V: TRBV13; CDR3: ASSLGGGPQH
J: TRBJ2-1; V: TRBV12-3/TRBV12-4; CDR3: ASSLVTANEQF
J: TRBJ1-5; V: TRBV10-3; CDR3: AISESGGNQPQH
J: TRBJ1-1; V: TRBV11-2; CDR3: ASSPRTGGANTEAF
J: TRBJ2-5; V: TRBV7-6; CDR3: ASSPGGVETQY